The following is a T cell receptor beta chain sequence with its context. As yet, its antigen is unknown. This sample was included in a study of CD8+ T cells in alopecia areata. Study summary: Tofacitinib lasted 6 to 18 months, then 6 months off drug. Points from the study as a whole: Normal skin's resident alphabeta T cells are also sequenced in scalp samples.

Isolated RNA was reverse transcribed into cDNA used as the sequencing template. Generated by immunoSEQ multiplex PCR, the TCRdb table keeps only in-frame clones and is missing some. The profile shows more than 140,000 clones, roughly nine tenths of them singletons. Regarding treatment: oral pan-JAK inhibitor, 5-10 mg twice daily. This CDR3 has 14 amino acids. Trimming took off 4 bases at V and 2 bases at J, with 12 bases between the two ends. The germline V gene has CDR1 SQVTM and CDR2 ANQGSEA. This material consisted of CD8+ T cells sorted from blood, taken at week 4, from a patient treated with tofacitinib. The sequence was collected from a human donor with alopecia areata. The genes are TRBV29-1 and TRBJ2-1; D call uncertain. This CDR3 reads CSVVGPVTYNEQFF. The CDR3 DNA sequence: TGCAGCGTTGTAGGACCCGTCACCTACAATGAGCAGTTCTTC.